The 24 T cell receptor beta chains below all came from one sample that was sequenced in a study of cytomegalovirus exposure and HLA in healthy donors. Primers included in the PCR were 60 Vbeta and 13 Jbeta primers. TCRdb's table, derived via immunoSEQ multiplex PCR, lists solely in-frame clones and lacks some. The repertoire includes 100,000 or so clones, over 80% of them detected once, and roughly 6.1% sits in the top ten. The specimen was PBMCs. These receptors were obtained from a man younger than 35 in good health and CMV-seronegative.

The CDR3 DNA reads TGCGCCAGCAGTGTAGGGGGCACTGAAGCTTTCTTT. Protein sequence: CASSVGGTEAFF. The chain has TRBV10-2 and TRBJ1-1, with a weak D call TRBD1 (6 bases). This CDR3 contains 12 residues. Germline CDR1 and CDR2: WSHSY and SAAADI. Trimming stripped 4 bases from V and 4 bases from J, with 7 bases between.

This rearrangement joins TRBV27 to TRBJ2-2, with D maybe TRBD1 (6 bases). Trimming pared 5 bases from V and 7 bases from J, leaving 14 bases between. The length of the CDR3 is 14 residues. The germline V gene has CDR1 MNHEY and CDR2 SMNVEV (reference sequence). CDR3 coding DNA: TGTGCCAGCAGTGTCAACAGGGTAAACGGGGAGCTGTTTTTT. This sequence encodes CASSVNRVNGELFF.

DNA of the CDR3: TGTGCCAGTAGGACTAGCGGACTCTTCACAGATACGCAGTATTTT. It codes for CASRTSGLFTDTQYF. The chain links TRBV6-5 to TRBJ2-3; TRBD2 matches 10 bases. The V gene's germline CDR1 is MNHEY and CDR2 SVGAGI. With 9 bases clipped from V and 2 bases from J, the junction kept 8 bases outside the gene matches. The CDR3 runs 15 residues.

The chain recombines TRBV15 with TRBJ2-7; 9 bases map to TRBD1. The CDR3 is made up of 14 amino acids. CDR1 is LNHNV and CDR2 is YYDKDF in the germline V gene (reference sequence). With 10 bases clipped from V and 0 bases from J, the junction kept 7 bases outside the gene matches. The CDR3: CAIKPGQGSYEQYF. Here the CDR3 DNA reads TGTGCCATCAAGCCGGGACAGGGCTCCTACGAGCAGTACTTC.

V usage is TRBV28 and J usage is TRBJ2-7; D remains ambiguous. Germline values: CDR1 MDHEN, CDR2 SYDVKM. The ends were cut back, 2 bases at V and 2 bases at J, with 7 bases in the middle. The CDR3 is 13 residues long. The CDR3 nucleotides read TGTGCCAGCAGTTTAGTTGGCCCCTACGAGCAGTACTTC. This sequence encodes CASSLVGPYEQYF.

The rearrangement uses TRBV2 and TRBJ2-7, with unresolved D. This CDR3 region has 12 residues. Germline V gives CDR1 SNHLY, CDR2 FYNNEI. With 6 bases removed from V and 0 bases from J, the gap between germline ends came to 6 bases. This CDR3 reads CASRLSSYEQYF. The CDR3 region has the DNA TGTGCCAGCAGGCTGAGCTCCTACGAGCAGTACTTC.

The chain recombines TRBV5-1 with TRBJ2-2; 8 bases are shared with TRBD1. With 5 bases clipped from V and 7 bases from J, the junction kept 7 bases outside the gene matches. The CDR3 contains 14 residues. Per the germline V gene, CDR1 is SGHRS and CDR2 is YFSETQ. CDR3: CASRGQGIGGELFF. In DNA form, the CDR3 reads TGCGCCAGCAGAGGACAGGGAATAGGCGGGGAGCTGTTTTTT.

A note on this clone: At one end, the junction sequence differs from germline, possibly due to a read error. The V call is TRBV7-9, the J call TRBJ2-3; 7 nucleotides match TRBD2. CDR1 SEHNR and CDR2 FQNEAQ come from the germline V gene (reference sequence). The CDR3 contains 13 residues. CDR3 bases: TGTTCCAGCAGCTGGGGGGAGGGCCGGAAGCAGTATTTT. It codes for CSSSWGEGRKQYF. Combining the CDR3 with reference TRBV7-9 and TRBJ2-3 gives the whole variable domain DTGVSQNPRHKITKRGQNVTFRCDPISEHNRLYWYRQTLGQGPEFLTYFQNEAQLEKSRLLSDRFSAERPKGSFSTLEIQRTEQGDSAMYLCSSSWGEGRKQYFGPGTRLTVL.

The chain is built from TRBV7-2 and TRBJ2-1; 10 bases agree with TRBD2. Germline V lookup: CDR1 SGHTA, CDR2 FQGNSA. Trimming removed 9 bases from V and 7 bases from J; junction bases left unmatched: 12. The CDR3 runs 15 residues. This CDR3 is CARSPGTSVKNEQFF. Written as DNA, the CDR3 is TGTGCCAGAAGCCCCGGGACTAGCGTTAAGAATGAGCAGTTCTTC.

Points on this clone: The junction shows a germline mismatch at one end, possibly a read error. This chain joins TRBV7-9 and TRBJ1-1; D unresolved. The CDR3 runs to 14 residues. The germline CDR1 and CDR2 sequences are SEHNR and FQNEAQ (reference sequence). The CDR3 reads CSSSSQYRNTEAFF. In DNA form, the CDR3 reads TGTTCCAGCAGCTCGCAATACAGGAACACTGAAGCTTTCTTT.

The chain couples TRBV7-8 to TRBJ2-2; 8 bases match TRBD1. The J segment lost 3 bases and the V segment lost 2 bases, leaving 2 bases of the junction unmatched. CDR1 and CDR2 from the germline V gene are SGHVS and FQNEAQ. The CDR3 runs to 15 residues. CDR3 sequence: CASSLTGGHTGELFF. The CDR3 DNA follows: TGTGCCAGCAGCTTAACAGGGGGTCACACCGGGGAGCTGTTTTTT.

This chain joins TRBV5-8 and TRBJ2-5; 11 positions agree with TRBD1. The closer fit of TRBJ2-7 to the DNA end suggests the J call may be wrong. Germline V gene sequence: CDR1 SGHTS, CDR2 YDEGEE. The CDR3 is 16 residues long. The CDR3 nucleotides are TGTGCCAGCAGCTTGGGGACAGGGGGCGCGGGCTACGAGCAGTACTTC. Translating gives CASSLGTGGAGYEQYF.

This chain links TRBV5-1 with TRBJ2-5; 8 bases are shared with TRBD1. CDR1 is SGHRS and CDR2 is YFSETQ in the germline V gene. The CDR3 runs to 15 residues. V trimming: 0 bases; J trimming: 5 bases; junction bases outside the gene matches: 6. CDR3 sequence: CASSLAAGGAETQYF. DNA of the CDR3: TGCGCCAGCAGCTTGGCAGCAGGGGGCGCCGAGACCCAGTACTTC.

This clone has a single count. V usage is TRBV7-2 and J usage is TRBJ1-1; a possible D gene is TRBD1 (5 bases). The V end was cut by 1 base, the J end by 4 bases, with 13 bases between. Germline V gene lookup returns CDR1 SGHTA and CDR2 FQGNSA. CDR3 length: 15 residues. CDR3 residues: CASSLGVGGATEAFF. The CDR3 region has the DNA TGTGCCAGCAGCTTAGGGGTTGGAGGGGCCACTGAAGCTTTCTTT.

The DNA of the CDR3 is TGCGCCAGCAGCCACGGAGGGGGCAGGGCGCGGCACACCATATATTTT. Protein sequence: CASSHGGGRARHTIYF. This chain connects TRBV4-3 to TRBJ1-3; TRBD1 matches 7 bases. CDR1 is LGHNA and CDR2 is YSLEER in the germline V gene. J was trimmed by 8 bases and V by 3 bases; bases with no gene match: 13. The CDR3 is made up of 16 amino acids.

This chain uses TRBV4-1 with TRBJ2-7; 14 nucleotides agree with TRBD2. Trimming cost V 1 base and J 4 bases; bases outside gene matches: 6. The CDR3 runs 17 residues. In germline, CDR1 is MGHRA, CDR2 YSYEKL. The CDR3 loop is CASSQAPGLAGDYEQYF. The DNA of the CDR3 is TGCGCCAGCAGCCAAGCCCCGGGACTAGCGGGGGATTACGAGCAGTACTTC.

The J gene is TRBJ2-7, the V gene TRBV6-6, with 9 bases lining up with TRBD1. Germline loops: CDR1 MNHNY, CDR2 SVGAGI (reference sequence). The trim removed 4 bases at V and 7 bases at J, leaving 14 bases unmatched. The CDR3 sequence is 16 residues long. The CDR3 region is CASSLDRGWEGKEQYF. DNA of the CDR3: TGTGCCAGCAGTTTGGACAGGGGATGGGAGGGCAAAGAGCAGTACTTC.

The chain recombines TRBV5-1 with TRBJ1-1; D remains unclear. V was clipped by 6 bases and J by 8 bases, with 11 bases between them. The germline CDR1 and CDR2 sequences are SGHRS and YFSETQ. The CDR3 consists of 11 residues. CDR3 bases: TGCGCCAGCAAGTTCCAGTCAGAAGCTTTCTTT. Residues: CASKFQSEAFF.

V is TRBV7-3 and J is TRBJ1-1; D remains ambiguous. Germline loops: CDR1 SGHTA, CDR2 FQGTGA. Deletions cut 6 bases from V and 2 bases from J, with 19 bases between. There are 16 residues in the CDR3. This CDR3 is CASSPRGGWPNTEAFF. The CDR3 nucleotides are TGTGCCAGCAGTCCTCGAGGTGGATGGCCCAACACTGAAGCTTTCTTT. Drawing the rest from reference TRBV7-3 and TRBJ1-1, the complete variable domain is GAGVSQTPSNKVTEKGKYVELRCDPISGHTALYWYRQSLGQGPEFLIYFQGTGAADDSGLPNDRFFAVRPEGSVSTLKIQRTERGDSAVYLCASSPRGGWPNTEAFFGQGTRLTVV.

This rearrangement joins TRBV7-9 to TRBJ2-7, with D maybe TRBD2 (7 bases). V dropped 1 base and J dropped 1 base, with 8 bases sitting between them. The CDR3 consists of 14 residues. Germline loops: CDR1 SEHNR, CDR2 FQNEAQ (reference sequence). CDR3 region: CASSLEGGSYEQYF. CDR3 nucleotides: TGTGCCAGCAGCTTAGAGGGGGGGTCCTACGAGCAGTACTTC. The full variable domain, rest sourced from reference TRBV7-9 and TRBJ2-7, is DTGVSQNPRHKITKRGQNVTFRCDPISEHNRLYWYRQTLGQGPEFLTYFQNEAQLEKSRLLSDRFSAERPKGSFSTLEIQRTEQGDSAMYLCASSLEGGSYEQYFGPGTRLTVT.

J is TRBJ1-4 and V is TRBV7-9, with 10 bases aligning to TRBD1. CDR1 is SEHNR and CDR2 is FQNEAQ in the germline V gene (reference sequence). V was pared by 3 bases and J by 4 bases, with 2 bases of the junction left unmatched. CDR3 length: 15 amino acids. The CDR3 loop is CASSLGQGNNEKLFF. The CDR3 bases are TGTGCCAGCAGCTTGGGACAGGGGAATAATGAAAAACTGTTTTTT.

This clone occurred once. The chain couples TRBV7-7 to TRBJ2-5; the D gene is possibly TRBD2 (6 bases). The germline V gene encodes CDR1 SSHAT and CDR2 FNYEAQ (reference sequence). Trimming stripped 3 bases from V and 5 bases from J, with 16 bases between. CDR3 length: 15 residues. Here the CDR3 reads CASSLNSGVRETQYF. In nucleotides, the CDR3 is TGTGCCAGCAGCTTGAATTCGGGAGTGAGGGAGACCCAGTACTTC.

The chain joins TRBV18 to TRBJ2-1; 7 bases are shared with TRBD1. V shed 4 bases, J shed 6 bases, and the junction held 15 bases outside the gene matches. The CDR3 sequence is 17 residues long. CDR1 and CDR2 from the germline V gene are KGHSH and LQKENI. The CDR3 DNA reads as TGTGCCAGCTCACGTCGAGGGACAGCCAATACCCCCAATGAGCAGTTCTTC. This codes for CASSRRGTANTPNEQFF.

The chain is built from TRBV19 and TRBJ1-1, with TRBD1 matching 11 bases. CDR1 is LNHDA and CDR2 is SQIVND in the germline V gene (reference sequence). This CDR3 region has 15 residues. V shed 3 bases and J 4 bases; nucleotides not matched to a gene: 4. The CDR3 bases are TGTGCCAGTAGTATCGGCGGGACAGGGGGCACTGAAGCTTTCTTT. Its translation is CASSIGGTGGTEAFF.